This T cell receptor beta chain is drawn from a study of blood T cells in healthy people across ages. Broader study findings: PBMCs left unsorted prevented a conclusive naive versus antigen-experienced comparison. A roughly linear age-dependent decrease characterized TCR beta diversity per million T cells. Diversity estimates from one million T cells were considered underestimates.

As concerns this clonotype: Its cognate antigen is unknown.

With 2 bases clipped from V and 0 bases from J, the junction kept 3 bases outside the gene matches. The germline CDR1 and CDR2 sequences are SGHTA and FQGNSA. This CDR3 is 15 amino acids long. A second PCR of about 7 to 12 cycles used a sample-barcoded 5' primer and a J-beta primer mix. TCRdb re-derived calls from the 5' RACE reads in MiXCR, one entry per CDR3 protein. The sample comprises roughly 790,000 distinct CDR3 sequences, around 40% of which are singletons, and around 20% rests with the top ten. The sequenced material came from blood. The chain couples TRBV7-2 to TRBJ2-5; 7 bases map to TRBD1. The source of this sequence is an older woman in good health. The CDR3 region is CASSLSGQHQETQYF. In DNA form, the CDR3 reads TGTGCCAGCAGCTTATCGGGACAGCACCAAGAGACCCAGTACTTC.